This T cell receptor beta chain comes out of a study of T cell responses to AZD1222 COVID-19 vaccine. Study-level findings and limits: Only a handful of AZD1222 recipients were seropositive at baseline. Spike-spanning, vaccine-associated CD4 TCRs were dominant at 160-218 and 743-854. The repertoires were collected only after the peak T cell response. Donors in the cohort were predominantly white British and more often female, and clonal diversity was possibly underestimated.

Repertoires were generated with immunoSEQ multiplex PCR, while TCRdb's copy carries only in-frame clones and drops some. The table has about 120,000 clones, about 91% seen once. In its sample, this clone was seen once. Its antigen remains unidentified. CDR1 is SGHNT and CDR2 is YYREEE in the germline V gene (reference sequence). V dropped 4 bases and J dropped 1 base, with 8 bases sitting between them. The CDR3 runs 13 residues. This sequence was found in an adult in good health. The specimen comprised peripheral blood, sampled on day 0 of AZD1222 vaccination. The chain employs TRBV5-4 and TRBJ1-2, with D tentatively TRBD1 (5 bases). CDR3: CASSPQGNYGYTF. Here the CDR3 DNA reads TGTGCCAGCAGCCCCCAGGGTAACTATGGCTACACCTTC.